These T cell receptor beta chains were read from a single sample in a study of T cells in narcolepsy. TCRdb's table, derived via immunoSEQ multiplex PCR, lists solely in-frame clones and lacks some. The data contain over 7,500 clones, roughly 57% of them singletons. What was sequenced was CD45RA- memory CD8+ T cells from PBMCs. These receptors were collected from a human donor with narcolepsy. CDR3s include the opening cysteine and the closing phenylalanine or tryptophan. A D gene is named only where the DNA matches it firmly. Clone size is not always given. Where it is, it says once, few, many or a class for expanded clones.

clone_size j_call cdr3_length d_call v_call cdr3_aa cdr3_nt
once TRBJ1-1 15 . TRBV10-1 CASRPKETDHTEAFF TGCGCCAGCCGGCCAAAGGAGACGGACCACACTGAAGCTTTCTTT
. TRBJ2-5 16 . TRBV7-8 CASSPQAISVMETQYF TGTGCCAGCAGTCCGCAGGCAATCAGTGTCATGGAGACCCAGTACTTC
. TRBJ2-7 15 . TRBV6-1 CASSEAQEGSYEQYF TGTGCCAGCAGTGAAGCGCAAGAGGGCTCCTACGAGCAGTACTTC
few TRBJ2-5 14 TRBD2 TRBV2 CASSEGLAGETQYF TGTGCCAGCAGTGAGGGACTAGCGGGGGAGACCCAGTACTTC
. TRBJ2-1 16 TRBD2 TRBV11-2 CASSLGSGGTGNEQFF TGTGCCAGCAGCTTAGGGAGCGGGGGGACGGGCAATGAGCAGTTCTTC
few TRBJ2-2 17 TRBD1 TRBV4-3 CASSQVTQGAGTGELFF TGCGCCAGCAGCCAAGTAACGCAGGGGGCGGGCACCGGGGAGCTGTTTTTT
large TRBJ1-1 16 . TRBV7-9 CASSLALHMGDTEAFF TGTGCCAGCAGCTTAGCCCTCCACATGGGGGACACTGAAGCTTTCTTT
. TRBJ2-3 15 . TRBV7-3 CASSLTGGGTDTQYF TGTGCCAGCAGCTTAACAGGGGGTGGTACAGATACGCAGTATTTT
. TRBJ2-5 14 TRBD2 TRBV7-9 CASSASGGQETQYF TGTGCCAGCAGCGCCTCGGGGGGGCAAGAGACCCAGTACTTC
. TRBJ1-2 15 . TRBV4-1 CASSQGVPGRDGYTF TGCGCCAGCAGCCAAGGAGTTCCGGGTAGGGATGGCTACACCTTC
. TRBJ2-7 14 . TRBV4-3 CASSQEQGWDEQYF TGCGCCAGCAGCCAAGAACAGGGCTGGGACGAGCAGTACTTC
. TRBJ2-3 14 TRBD2 TRBV30 CAWNSGGLLDTQYF TGTGCCTGGAATAGCGGGGGTCTCTTGGATACGCAGTATTTT
. TRBJ2-3 16 . TRBV7-8 CASSPHSAGSTDTQYF TGTGCCAGCAGCCCCCACTCTGCTGGAAGCACAGATACGCAGTATTTT
. TRBJ1-5 14 . TRBV15 CATSSGLGNQPQHF TGTGCCACCAGCTCCGGGCTGGGGAATCAGCCCCAGCATTTT
. TRBJ2-7 15 TRBD2 TRBV6-1 CASSETSSPIYEQYF TGTGCCAGCAGTGAGACTAGCAGCCCGATCTACGAGCAGTACTTC
. TRBJ1-5 15 . TRBV13 CASSSTGGSNQPQHF TGTGCCAGCAGCTCTACAGGAGGTAGCAATCAGCCCCAGCATTTT
. TRBJ1-2 15 TRBD1 TRBV7-6 CASSLDGGGPGGYTF TGTGCCAGCAGCTTAGACGGAGGGGGCCCTGGGGGCTACACCTTC
. TRBJ2-1 15 TRBD2 TRBV19 CASSIALAGNNEQFF TGTGCCAGTAGTATAGCACTAGCGGGAAACAATGAGCAGTTCTTC
. TRBJ1-1 12 . TRBV4-1 CASSQGTSEAFF TGCGCCAGCAGCCAGGGGACGTCTGAAGCTTTCTTT
. TRBJ1-2 13 . TRBV19 CASEPYPGDGYTF TGTGCCAGTGAGCCATACCCGGGGGACGGCTACACCTTC
. TRBJ1-1 14 . TRBV5-1 CASSLTEWNTEAFF TGTGCCAGCAGCTTGACAGAGTGGAACACTGAAGCTTTCTTT
. TRBJ2-7 13 TRBD1 TRBV7-8 CASSSQGLYEQYF TGTGCCAGCAGCTCACAGGGGTTGTACGAGCAGTACTTC
. TRBJ1-1 14 TRBD1 TRBV6-5 CASSGQGALDEAFF TGTGCCAGCAGCGGACAGGGCGCGTTGGATGAAGCTTTCTTT
few TRBJ2-2 16 TRBD2 TRBV11-2 CASSPPGGGGTGELFF TGTGCCAGCAGCCCACCCGGGGGGGGCGGCACCGGGGAGCTGTTTTTT
. TRBJ1-1 16 . TRBV6-5 CASSSALGGPNTEAFF TGTGCCAGCAGTTCCGCACTAGGAGGGCCGAACACTGAAGCTTTCTTT
. TRBJ2-3 17 TRBD2 TRBV5-6 CASSVSTSLESTDTQYF TGTGCCAGCAGCGTGTCGACTAGCCTAGAAAGCACAGATACGCAGTATTTT
. TRBJ2-1 15 . TRBV7-9 CASSPPSDSYNEQFF TGTGCCAGCAGCCCCCCTAGCGACTCCTACAATGAGCAGTTCTTC
. TRBJ2-3 15 TRBD1 TRBV7-9 CASSLPGQETDTQYF TGTGCCAGCAGCTTACCGGGACAGGAGACAGATACGCAGTATTTT
few TRBJ1-2 16 TRBD1 TRBV9 CASSVNKQGGWYGYTF TGTGCCAGCAGCGTAAATAAACAGGGGGGTTGGTATGGCTACACCTTC
few TRBJ1-2 12 . TRBV4-2 CASSLPGRGYTF TGTGCCAGCAGCCTCCCCGGACGAGGCTACACCTTC
. TRBJ2-7 15 . TRBV19 CASSGSGSESYEQYF TGTGCCAGTAGTGGGTCAGGGTCAGAGTCCTACGAGCAGTACTTC
. TRBJ1-1 14 . TRBV28 CASSLYRVNTEAFF TGTGCCAGCAGTTTATACAGGGTGAACACTGAAGCTTTCTTT
few TRBJ1-1 12 . TRBV5-4 CASSPGSTEAFF TGTGCCAGCAGTCCAGGGAGCACTGAAGCTTTCTTT
. TRBJ1-2 15 . TRBV11-2 CASSLEWGTNYGYTF TGTGCCAGCAGCTTAGAATGGGGAACTAACTATGGCTACACCTTC
medium-sized TRBJ2-7 13 TRBD2 TRBV19 CASSLQGGGEQYF TGTGCCAGTAGCCTCCAGGGCGGGGGCGAGCAGTACTTC
few TRBJ2-3 15 TRBD2 TRBV9 CASSQDGGTSDTQYF TGTGCCAGCAGTCAAGACGGGGGGACCTCAGATACGCAGTATTTT
. TRBJ2-7 14 . TRBV6-1 CASSEEARSYEQYF TGTGCCAGCAGTGAAGAAGCAAGATCCTACGAGCAGTACTTC
few TRBJ2-7 14 . TRBV7-9 CASRGWGRADEQYF TGTGCCAGCAGGGGGTGGGGCAGGGCCGACGAGCAGTACTTC
once TRBJ1-1 15 TRBD1 TRBV4-2 CASSQRTGLNTEAFF TGTGCCAGCAGCCAAAGGACAGGGTTAAACACTGAAGCTTTCTTT
. TRBJ2-7 12 . TRBV4-3 CASSSSGLEQYF TGCGCCAGCAGCTCCTCGGGTCTCGAGCAGTACTTC
few TRBJ2-7 14 . TRBV6-5 CASSFMAGTLGQYF TGTGCCAGCAGCTTCATGGCCGGGACCCTAGGGCAGTACTTC
. TRBJ2-1 15 TRBD2 TRBV5-6 CASKTSGQYYNEQFF TGTGCCAGTAAGACTAGCGGACAATATTACAATGAGCAGTTCTTC
. TRBJ2-2 16 TRBD2 TRBV5-1 CASSPALSGVSGELFF TGCGCCAGCAGCCCGGCCTTGAGCGGGGTTTCCGGGGAGCTGTTTTTT
. TRBJ2-1 15 TRBD2 TRBV11-2 CASSLSGGAGNEQFF TGTGCCAGCAGCCTTAGCGGGGGGGCCGGCAATGAGCAGTTCTTC
. TRBJ2-3 16 . TRBV4-3 CASSQDGPWNTDTQYF TGCGCCAGCAGCCAAGACGGCCCGTGGAACACAGATACGCAGTATTTT
. TRBJ1-6 13 . TRBV6-1 CASSSSYNSPLHF TGTGCCAGCAGCAGCTCCTATAATTCACCCCTCCACTTT
. TRBJ2-2 15 . TRBV18 CASTEWAEVTGELFF TGTGCCAGCACGGAATGGGCAGAAGTGACGGGGGAGCTGTTTTTT
. TRBJ2-3 13 . TRBV7-2 CASSLEGLQTQYF TGTGCCAGCAGCTTAGAGGGCCTACAGACGCAGTATTTT
. TRBJ2-7 13 . TRBV19 CASSIGGAREQYF TGTGCCAGTAGTATAGGGGGGGCACGAGAGCAGTACTTC